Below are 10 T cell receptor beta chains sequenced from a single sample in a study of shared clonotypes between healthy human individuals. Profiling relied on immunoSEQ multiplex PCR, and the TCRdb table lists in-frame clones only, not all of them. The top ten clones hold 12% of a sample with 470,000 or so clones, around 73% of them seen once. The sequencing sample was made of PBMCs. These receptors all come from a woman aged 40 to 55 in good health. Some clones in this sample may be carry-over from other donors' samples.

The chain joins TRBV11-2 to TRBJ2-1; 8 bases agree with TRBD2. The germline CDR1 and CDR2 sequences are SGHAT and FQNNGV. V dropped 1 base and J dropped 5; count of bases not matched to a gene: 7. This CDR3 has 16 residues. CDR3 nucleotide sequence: TGTGCCAGCAGCTTAGCTTATAGCGGGGCCCACAATGAGCAGTTCTTC. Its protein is CASSLAYSGAHNEQFF.

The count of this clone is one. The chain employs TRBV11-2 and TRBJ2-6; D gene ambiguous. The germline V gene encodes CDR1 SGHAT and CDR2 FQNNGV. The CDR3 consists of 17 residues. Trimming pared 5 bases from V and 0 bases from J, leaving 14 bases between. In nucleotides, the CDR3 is TGTGCCAGCAGCCTGCCAGCGTGGTACTCTGGGGCCAACGTCCTGACTTTC. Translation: CASSLPAWYSGANVLTF.

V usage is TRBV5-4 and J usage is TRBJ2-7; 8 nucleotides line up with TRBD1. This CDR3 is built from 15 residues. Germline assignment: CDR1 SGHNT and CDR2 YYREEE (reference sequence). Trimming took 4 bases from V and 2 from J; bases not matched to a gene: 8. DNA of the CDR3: TGTGCCAGCAGCACCTGGACAGGGTACACCTACGAGCAGTACTTC. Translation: CASSTWTGYTYEQYF. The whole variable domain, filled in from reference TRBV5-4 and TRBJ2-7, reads ETGVTQSPTHLIKTRGQQVTLRCSSQSGHNTVSWYQQALGQGPQFIFQYYREEENGRGNFPPRFSGLQFPNYSSELNVNALELDDSALYLCASSTWTGYTYEQYFGPGTRLTVT.

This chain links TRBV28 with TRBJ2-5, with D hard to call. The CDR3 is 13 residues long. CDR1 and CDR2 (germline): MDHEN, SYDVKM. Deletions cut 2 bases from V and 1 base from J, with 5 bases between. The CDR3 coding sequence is TGTGCCAGCAGTTTAGTGATCCAAGAGACCCAGTACTTC. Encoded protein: CASSLVIQETQYF.

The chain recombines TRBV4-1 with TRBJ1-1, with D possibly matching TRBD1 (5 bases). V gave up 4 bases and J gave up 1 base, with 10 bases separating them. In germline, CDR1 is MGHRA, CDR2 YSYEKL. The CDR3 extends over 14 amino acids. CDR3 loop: CASSRLTENTEAFF. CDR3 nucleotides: TGCGCCAGCAGCCGCTTGACAGAGAACACTGAAGCTTTCTTT.

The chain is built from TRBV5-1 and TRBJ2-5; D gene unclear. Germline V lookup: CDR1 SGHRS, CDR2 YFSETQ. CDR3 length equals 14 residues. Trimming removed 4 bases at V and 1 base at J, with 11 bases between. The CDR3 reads CASSLSPGQETQYF. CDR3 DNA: TGCGCCAGCAGCCTTAGCCCGGGCCAAGAGACCCAGTACTTC.

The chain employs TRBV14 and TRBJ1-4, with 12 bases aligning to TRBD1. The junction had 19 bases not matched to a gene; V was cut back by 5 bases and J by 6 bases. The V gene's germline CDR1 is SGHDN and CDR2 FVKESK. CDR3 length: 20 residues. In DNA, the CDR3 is TGTGCCAGCAGCGGATCGAGCCGGGACAGGGGGCTCATAATTGATGAAAAACTGTTTTTT. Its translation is CASSGSSRDRGLIIDEKLFF.

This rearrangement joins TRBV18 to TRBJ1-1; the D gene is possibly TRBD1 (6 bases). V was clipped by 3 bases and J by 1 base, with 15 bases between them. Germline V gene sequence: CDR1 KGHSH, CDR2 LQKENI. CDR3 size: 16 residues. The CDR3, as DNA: TGTGCCAGCTCACCGTATCGAGGGGGGAAGAACACTGAAGCTTTCTTT. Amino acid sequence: CASSPYRGGKNTEAFF.

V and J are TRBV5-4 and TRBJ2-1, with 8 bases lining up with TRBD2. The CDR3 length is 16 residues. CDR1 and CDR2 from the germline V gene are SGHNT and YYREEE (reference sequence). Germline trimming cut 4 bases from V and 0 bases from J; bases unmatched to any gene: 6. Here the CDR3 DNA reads TGTGCCAGCAGCGCGCGAAGCGGGAGCTCCTACAATGAGCAGTTCTTC. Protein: CASSARSGSSYNEQFF.

The CDR3 region is CASSIGGQGGNEKLFF. The CDR3 DNA follows: TGTGCCAGTAGTATCGGAGGACAGGGTGGTAACGAAAAACTGTTTTTT. This chain connects TRBV19 to TRBJ1-4, with 8 bases that match TRBD1. Germline CDR1 LNHDA, CDR2 SQIVND (reference sequence). After removal of 3 bases from V and 8 bases from J, the junction contained 11 bases not matched to a gene. This CDR3 is built from 16 residues.